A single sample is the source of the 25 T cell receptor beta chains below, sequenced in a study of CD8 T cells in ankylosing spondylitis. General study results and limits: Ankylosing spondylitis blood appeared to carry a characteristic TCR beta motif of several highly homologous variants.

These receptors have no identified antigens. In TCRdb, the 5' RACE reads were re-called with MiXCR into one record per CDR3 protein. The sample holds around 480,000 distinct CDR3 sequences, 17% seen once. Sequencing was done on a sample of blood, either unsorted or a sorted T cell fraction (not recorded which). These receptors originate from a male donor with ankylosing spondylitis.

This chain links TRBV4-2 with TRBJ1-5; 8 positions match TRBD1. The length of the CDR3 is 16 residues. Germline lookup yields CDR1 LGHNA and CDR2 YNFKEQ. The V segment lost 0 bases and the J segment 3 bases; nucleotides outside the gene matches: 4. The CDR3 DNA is TGTGCCAGCAGCCAAGATGGGGACAGGTCCAATCAGCCCCAGCATTTT. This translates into CASSQDGDRSNQPQHF.

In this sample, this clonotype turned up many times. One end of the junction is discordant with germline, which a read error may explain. The CDR3 nucleotides are TGTGCCAGCAGTGGATTCGCGGGCCCCGTTTTT. Encoded protein: CASSGFAGPVF. V gene TRBV2 combines with J gene TRBJ1-4; D unclear. The CDR3 consists of 11 residues. Germline V CDR1 and CDR2: SNHLY, FYNNEI. The full variable domain, its missing parts supplied by reference TRBV2 and TRBJ1-4, is EPEVTQTPSHQVTQMGQEVILRCVPISNHLYFYWYRQILGQKVEFLVSFYNNEISEKSEIFDDQFSVERPDGSNFTLKIRSTKLEDSAMYFCASSGFAGPVFGSGTQLSVL.

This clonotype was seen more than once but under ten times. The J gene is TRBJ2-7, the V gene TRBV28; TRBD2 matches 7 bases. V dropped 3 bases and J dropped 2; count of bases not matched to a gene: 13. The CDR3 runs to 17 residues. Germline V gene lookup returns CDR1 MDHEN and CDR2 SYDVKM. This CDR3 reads CASSLGKLAAIPYEQYF. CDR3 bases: TGTGCCAGCAGTTTGGGGAAGCTAGCGGCGATCCCCTACGAGCAGTACTTC.

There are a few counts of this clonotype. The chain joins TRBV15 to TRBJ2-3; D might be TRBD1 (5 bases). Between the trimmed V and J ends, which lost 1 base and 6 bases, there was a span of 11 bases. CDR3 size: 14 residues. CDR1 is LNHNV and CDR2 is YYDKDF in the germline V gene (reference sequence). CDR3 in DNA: TGTGCCACCAGCAGAGGAGCAGGGTTGGATACGCAGTATTTT. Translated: CATSRGAGLDTQYF.

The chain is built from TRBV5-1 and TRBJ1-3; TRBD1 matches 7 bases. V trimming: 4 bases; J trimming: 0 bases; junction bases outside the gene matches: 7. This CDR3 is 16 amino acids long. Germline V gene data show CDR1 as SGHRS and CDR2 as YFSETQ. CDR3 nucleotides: TGCGCCAGCAGCCTTACGACAGGGAGCTCTGGAAACACCATATATTTT. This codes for CASSLTTGSSGNTIYF.

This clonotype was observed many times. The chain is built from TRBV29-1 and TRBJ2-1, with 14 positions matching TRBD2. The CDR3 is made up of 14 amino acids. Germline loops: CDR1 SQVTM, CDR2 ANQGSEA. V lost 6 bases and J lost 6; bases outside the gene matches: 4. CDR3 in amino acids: CSVGTSGSFNEQFF. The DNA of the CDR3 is TGCAGCGTGGGGACTAGCGGGAGTTTCAATGAGCAGTTCTTC.

The CDR3 region is CASSDGGKEGPGNTEAFF. The CDR3 DNA follows: TGTGCCAGCAGCGATGGAGGAAAGGAGGGACCGGGAAACACTGAAGCTTTCTTT. This sequence joins TRBV9 and TRBJ1-1, with D maybe TRBD1 (5 bases). Germline CDR1 SGDLS, CDR2 YYNGEE. V shed 3 bases and J shed 2 bases, with 23 bases lying between them. This CDR3 is 18 amino acids long.

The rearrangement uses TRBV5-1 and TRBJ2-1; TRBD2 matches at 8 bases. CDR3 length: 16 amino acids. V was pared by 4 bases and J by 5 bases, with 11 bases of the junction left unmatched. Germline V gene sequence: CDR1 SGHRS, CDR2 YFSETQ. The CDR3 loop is CASSPPRGGLDNEQFF. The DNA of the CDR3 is TGCGCCAGCAGCCCCCCTCGGGGGGGCCTCGACAATGAGCAGTTCTTC.

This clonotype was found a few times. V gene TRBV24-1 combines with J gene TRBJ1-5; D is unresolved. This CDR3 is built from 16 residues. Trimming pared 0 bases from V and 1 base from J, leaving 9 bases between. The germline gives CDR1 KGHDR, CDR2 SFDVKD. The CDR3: CATSDLQGLSNQPQHF. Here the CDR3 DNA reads TGTGCCACCAGTGATTTGCAAGGGTTAAGCAATCAGCCCCAGCATTTT.

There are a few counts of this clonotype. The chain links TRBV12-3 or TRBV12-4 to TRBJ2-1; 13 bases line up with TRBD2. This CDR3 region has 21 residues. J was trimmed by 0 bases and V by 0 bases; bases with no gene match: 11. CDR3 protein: CASSLALGLAGRTSSYNEQFF. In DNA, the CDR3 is TGTGCCAGCAGTTTAGCGCTGGGACTAGCGGGGAGGACCAGCTCCTACAATGAGCAGTTCTTC.

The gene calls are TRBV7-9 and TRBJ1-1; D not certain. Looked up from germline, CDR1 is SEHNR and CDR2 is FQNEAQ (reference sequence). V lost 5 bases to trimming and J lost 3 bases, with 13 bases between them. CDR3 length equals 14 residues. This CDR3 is CASSPRTEYTEAFF. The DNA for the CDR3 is TGTGCCAGCAGCCCTCGGACGGAATACACTGAAGCTTTCTTT.

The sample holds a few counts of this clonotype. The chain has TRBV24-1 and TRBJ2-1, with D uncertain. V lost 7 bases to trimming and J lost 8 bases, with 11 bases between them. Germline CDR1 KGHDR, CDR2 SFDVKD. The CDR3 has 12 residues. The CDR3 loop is CATRGPGDEQFF. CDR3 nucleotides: TGTGCCACCAGGGGTCCGGGCGATGAGCAGTTCTTC.

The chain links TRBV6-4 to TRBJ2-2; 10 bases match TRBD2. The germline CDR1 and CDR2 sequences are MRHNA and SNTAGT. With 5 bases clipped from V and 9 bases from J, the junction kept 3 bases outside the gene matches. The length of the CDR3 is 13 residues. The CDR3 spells CASSSGRDRELFF. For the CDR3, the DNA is TGTGCCAGCAGTAGCGGGAGGGACCGGGAGCTGTTTTTT.

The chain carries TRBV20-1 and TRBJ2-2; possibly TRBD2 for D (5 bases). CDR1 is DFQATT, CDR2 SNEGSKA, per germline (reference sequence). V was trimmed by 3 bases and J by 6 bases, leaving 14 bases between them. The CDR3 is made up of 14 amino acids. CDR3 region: CSARDGGVAGELFF. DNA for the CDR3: TGCAGTGCTAGGGACGGAGGTGTCGCCGGGGAGCTGTTTTTT.

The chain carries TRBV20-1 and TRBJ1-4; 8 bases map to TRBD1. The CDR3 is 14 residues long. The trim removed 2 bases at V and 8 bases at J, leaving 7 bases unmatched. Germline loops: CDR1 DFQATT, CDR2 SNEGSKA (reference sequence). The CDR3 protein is CSARSQGAGEKLFF. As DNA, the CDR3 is TGCAGTGCTAGATCGCAGGGGGCGGGGGAAAAACTGTTTTTT.

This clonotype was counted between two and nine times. CDR3 sequence: CASSGIGTMGEKLFF. DNA for the CDR3: TGTGCCAGCAGTGGCATCGGGACAATGGGGGAAAAACTGTTTTTT. The rearrangement links TRBV2 to TRBJ1-4, with D perhaps matching TRBD1 (6 bases). V lost 4 bases and J 8 bases, leaving 17 bases between the germline ends. The CDR3 is made up of 15 amino acids. Germline V CDR1 and CDR2: SNHLY, FYNNEI.

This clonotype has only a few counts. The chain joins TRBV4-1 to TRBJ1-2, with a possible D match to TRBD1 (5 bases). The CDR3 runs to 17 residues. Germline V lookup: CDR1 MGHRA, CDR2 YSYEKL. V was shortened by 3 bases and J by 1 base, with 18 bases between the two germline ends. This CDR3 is CASSHTRGEGFNYGYTF. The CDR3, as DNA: TGCGCCAGCAGCCACACCCGGGGGGAGGGCTTTAACTATGGCTACACCTTC.

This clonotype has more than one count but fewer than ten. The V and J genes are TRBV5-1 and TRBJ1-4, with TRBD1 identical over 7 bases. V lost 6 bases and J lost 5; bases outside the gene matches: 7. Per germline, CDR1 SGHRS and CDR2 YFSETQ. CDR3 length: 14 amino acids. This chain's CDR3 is CASTTGTENEKLFF. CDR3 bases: TGCGCCAGCACCACCGGGACAGAAAATGAAAAACTGTTTTTT.

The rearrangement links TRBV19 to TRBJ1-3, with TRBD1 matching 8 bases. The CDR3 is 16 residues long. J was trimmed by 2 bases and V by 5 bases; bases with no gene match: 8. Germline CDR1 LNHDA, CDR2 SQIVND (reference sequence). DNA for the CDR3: TGTGCCAGTAGTCTCAGGACAGGGCCCACTGGAAACACCATATATTTT. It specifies CASSLRTGPTGNTIYF.

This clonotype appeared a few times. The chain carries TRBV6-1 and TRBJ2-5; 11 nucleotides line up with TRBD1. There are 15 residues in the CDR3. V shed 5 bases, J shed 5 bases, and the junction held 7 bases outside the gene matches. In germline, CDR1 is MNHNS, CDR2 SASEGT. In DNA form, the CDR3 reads TGTGCCAGCAGTCCGGGACAGGGGGACCTGGAGACCCAGTACTTC. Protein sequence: CASSPGQGDLETQYF.

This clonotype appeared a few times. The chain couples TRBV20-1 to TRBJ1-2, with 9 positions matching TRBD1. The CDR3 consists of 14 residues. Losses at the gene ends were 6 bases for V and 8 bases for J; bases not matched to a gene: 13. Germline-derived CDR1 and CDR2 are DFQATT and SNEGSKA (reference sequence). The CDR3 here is CSASTTGGSDGYTF. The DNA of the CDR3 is TGCAGTGCGAGTACCACAGGGGGCTCTGACGGCTACACCTTC.

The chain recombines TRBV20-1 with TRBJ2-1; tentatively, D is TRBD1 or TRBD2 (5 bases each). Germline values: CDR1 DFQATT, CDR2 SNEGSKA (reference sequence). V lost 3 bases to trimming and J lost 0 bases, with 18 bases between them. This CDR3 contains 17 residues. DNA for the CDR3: TGCAGTGCTAGGCCCCCCGGACGGGGCCGCTCCTACAATGAGCAGTTCTTC. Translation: CSARPPGRGRSYNEQFF.

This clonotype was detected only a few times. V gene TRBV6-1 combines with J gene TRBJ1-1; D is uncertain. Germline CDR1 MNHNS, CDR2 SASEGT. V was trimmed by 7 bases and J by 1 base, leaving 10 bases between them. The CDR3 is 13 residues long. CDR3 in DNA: TGTGCCAGCACGATCAGAAAGAACACTGAAGCTTTCTTT. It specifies CASTIRKNTEAFF.

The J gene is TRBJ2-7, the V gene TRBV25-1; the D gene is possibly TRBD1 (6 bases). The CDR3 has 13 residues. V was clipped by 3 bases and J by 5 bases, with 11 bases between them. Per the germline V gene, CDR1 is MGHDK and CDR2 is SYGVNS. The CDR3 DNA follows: TGTGCCAGCAGTGATACAGGGCGACACGAGCAGTACTTC. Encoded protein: CASSDTGRHEQYF.

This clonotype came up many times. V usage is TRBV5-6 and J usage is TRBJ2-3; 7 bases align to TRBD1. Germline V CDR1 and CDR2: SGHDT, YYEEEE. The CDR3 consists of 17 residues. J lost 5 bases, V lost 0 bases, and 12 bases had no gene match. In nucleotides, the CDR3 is TGTGCCAGCAGCTTGGTGGCACAGGGGACCTACGGAGATACGCAGTATTTT. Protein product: CASSLVAQGTYGDTQYF.